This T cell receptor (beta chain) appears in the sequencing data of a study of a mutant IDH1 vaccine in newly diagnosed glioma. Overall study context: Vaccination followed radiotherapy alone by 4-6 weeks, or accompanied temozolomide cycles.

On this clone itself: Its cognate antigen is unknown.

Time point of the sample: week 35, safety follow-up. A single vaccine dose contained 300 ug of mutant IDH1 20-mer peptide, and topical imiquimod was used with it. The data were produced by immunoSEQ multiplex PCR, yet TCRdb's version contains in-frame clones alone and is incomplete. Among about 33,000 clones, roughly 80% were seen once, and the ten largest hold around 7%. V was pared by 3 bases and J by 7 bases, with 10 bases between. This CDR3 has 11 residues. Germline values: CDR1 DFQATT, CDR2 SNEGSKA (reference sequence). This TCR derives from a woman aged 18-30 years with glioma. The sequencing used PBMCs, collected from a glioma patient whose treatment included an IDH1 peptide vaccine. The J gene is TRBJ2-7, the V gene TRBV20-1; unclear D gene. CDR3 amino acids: CSASDRVEQYF. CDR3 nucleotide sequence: TGCAGTGCTAGTGATCGGGTGGAGCAGTACTTC.